Listed below are T cell receptor beta chains from one sample, sequenced in a study of neurological immune-mediated disorders. Via MiXCR, TCRdb re-called the 5' RACE reads, giving one row per CDR3 protein. The sample lists about 19,000 distinct CDR3 sequences; roughly 2.6% were seen once. The sample was PBMCs. The receptors stem from a woman aged 18-29 years with multiple sclerosis. Each CDR3 is given without its conserved first and last residue. Expanded clones get a size class; other rows say once, few or many, or leave the size out.

abundance: many; j_gene: TRBJ2-4; v_gene: TRBV11-1; CDR3aa: ASSFGTGGDIQY
abundance: many; j_gene: TRBJ2-1; v_gene: TRBV7-7; CDR3aa: ASSLVSGIYNEQF
abundance: many; j_gene: TRBJ1-1; v_gene: TRBV3-1; CDR3aa: ASSRRYNPEMNTEAF
abundance: -; j_gene: TRBJ1-1; v_gene: TRBV19; CDR3aa: ASSIGQGANGAF
abundance: many; j_gene: TRBJ2-3; v_gene: TRBV2; CDR3aa: ASGRLSGSTDTQY
abundance: many; j_gene: TRBJ2-3; v_gene: TRBV7-9; CDR3aa: ASSFTGPTDTQY
abundance: many; j_gene: TRBJ1-4; v_gene: TRBV7-9; CDR3aa: ASSLGLGGSNEKLF
abundance: many; j_gene: TRBJ1-6; v_gene: TRBV7-9; CDR3aa: ASSAWTTAESPLN
abundance: -; j_gene: TRBJ1-5; v_gene: TRBV30; CDR3aa: AWRDRGPNQPQH
abundance: many; j_gene: TRBJ1-1; v_gene: TRBV12-3/TRBV12-4; CDR3aa: ASSLGYSGAEAF
abundance: many; j_gene: TRBJ2-1; v_gene: TRBV5-1; CDR3aa: ASSPRGGRNEQF
abundance: many; j_gene: TRBJ2-1; v_gene: TRBV20-1; CDR3aa: SAIGGASYNEQF
abundance: many; j_gene: TRBJ2-7; v_gene: TRBV20-1; CDR3aa: SAPGTAYEQY
abundance: many; j_gene: TRBJ1-1; v_gene: TRBV20-1; CDR3aa: SARPGSLDTEAF
abundance: medium-sized; j_gene: TRBJ1-2; v_gene: TRBV5-1; CDR3aa: ASSLDSNYGYT
abundance: -; j_gene: TRBJ2-2; v_gene: TRBV11-3; CDR3aa: ASSLDSLYAGNTGELF
abundance: few; j_gene: TRBJ1-4; v_gene: TRBV20-1; CDR3aa: SAREWSGTREKLF
abundance: medium-sized; j_gene: TRBJ1-3; v_gene: TRBV20-1; CDR3aa: SALHGNTIY
abundance: -; j_gene: TRBJ2-4; v_gene: TRBV9; CDR3aa: ASSPRGSGENIQY
abundance: many; j_gene: TRBJ1-1; v_gene: TRBV20-1; CDR3aa: SAGPGPNTEAF
abundance: many; j_gene: TRBJ1-2; v_gene: TRBV2; CDR3aa: ASRQGEGYGYT
abundance: many; j_gene: TRBJ2-1; v_gene: TRBV10-3; CDR3aa: AISDPRANEQF
abundance: many; j_gene: TRBJ2-3; v_gene: TRBV10-3; CDR3aa: AIGTSGGLTDTQY
abundance: many; j_gene: TRBJ1-2; v_gene: TRBV3-1; CDR3aa: ASSPRDRTYGYT
abundance: many; j_gene: TRBJ2-1; v_gene: TRBV3-1; CDR3aa: ASSQGTGGFIYNEQF
abundance: many; j_gene: TRBJ1-2; v_gene: TRBV7-9; CDR3aa: ASSLGGMTGYGYT
abundance: many; j_gene: TRBJ2-7; v_gene: TRBV5-1; CDR3aa: ASSLEGGIYEQY
abundance: many; j_gene: TRBJ2-7; v_gene: TRBV10-3; CDR3aa: AISPDRYEQY
abundance: many; j_gene: TRBJ2-3; v_gene: TRBV25-1; CDR3aa: ASSDSQGSTQY
abundance: many; j_gene: TRBJ2-5; v_gene: TRBV3-1; CDR3aa: ASTPRDKGETQY
abundance: many; j_gene: TRBJ1-2; v_gene: TRBV12-3/TRBV12-4; CDR3aa: ASSRTGLSSGYT
abundance: many; j_gene: TRBJ2-5; v_gene: TRBV3-1; CDR3aa: ASSLRKGFAVETQY
abundance: many; j_gene: TRBJ1-1; v_gene: TRBV20-1; CDR3aa: SASRQPNTEAF
abundance: many; j_gene: TRBJ1-1; v_gene: TRBV5-1; CDR3aa: ASSSPWSGEAF
abundance: many; j_gene: TRBJ2-1; v_gene: TRBV7-7; CDR3aa: ASSSSPREAQF
abundance: many; j_gene: TRBJ1-1; v_gene: TRBV9; CDR3aa: ASSVGQGEAF
abundance: many; j_gene: TRBJ1-5; v_gene: TRBV7-6; CDR3aa: ASSLGGFNQPQH
abundance: -; j_gene: TRBJ2-3; v_gene: TRBV20-1; CDR3aa: SARRHAMGTGDTQY
abundance: many; j_gene: TRBJ1-1; v_gene: TRBV12-3/TRBV12-4; CDR3aa: ASSLAGDMNTEAF
abundance: many; j_gene: TRBJ2-5; v_gene: TRBV6-6; CDR3aa: ASSYSGGQETQY
abundance: few; j_gene: TRBJ1-6; v_gene: TRBV3-1; CDR3aa: ASSQERRYSPLH
abundance: many; j_gene: TRBJ2-1; v_gene: TRBV20-1; CDR3aa: SAKRGDSNEQF
abundance: few; j_gene: TRBJ1-5; v_gene: TRBV12-3/TRBV12-4; CDR3aa: ASSLNFAQPQH
abundance: many; j_gene: TRBJ1-4; v_gene: TRBV7-9; CDR3aa: ASSLRDRGAKLF
abundance: many; j_gene: TRBJ1-5; v_gene: TRBV2; CDR3aa: ASSELRQFNQPQH
abundance: many; j_gene: TRBJ1-2; v_gene: TRBV5-1; CDR3aa: ASSPDRTANYGYT
abundance: many; j_gene: TRBJ1-6; v_gene: TRBV2; CDR3aa: ASIWFQGNSPLN